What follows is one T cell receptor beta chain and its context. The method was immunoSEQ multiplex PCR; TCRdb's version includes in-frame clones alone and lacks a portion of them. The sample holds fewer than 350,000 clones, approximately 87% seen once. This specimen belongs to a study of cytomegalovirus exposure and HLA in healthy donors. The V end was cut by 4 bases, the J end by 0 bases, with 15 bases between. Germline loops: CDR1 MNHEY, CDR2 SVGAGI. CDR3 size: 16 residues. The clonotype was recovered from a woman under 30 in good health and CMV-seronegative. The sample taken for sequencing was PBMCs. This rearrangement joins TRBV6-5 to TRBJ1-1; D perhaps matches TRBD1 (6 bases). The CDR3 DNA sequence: TGTGCCAGCAGTTCCGGCGCGGCAGGGGTGAACACTGAAGCTTTCTTT. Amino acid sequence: CASSSGAAGVNTEAFF.